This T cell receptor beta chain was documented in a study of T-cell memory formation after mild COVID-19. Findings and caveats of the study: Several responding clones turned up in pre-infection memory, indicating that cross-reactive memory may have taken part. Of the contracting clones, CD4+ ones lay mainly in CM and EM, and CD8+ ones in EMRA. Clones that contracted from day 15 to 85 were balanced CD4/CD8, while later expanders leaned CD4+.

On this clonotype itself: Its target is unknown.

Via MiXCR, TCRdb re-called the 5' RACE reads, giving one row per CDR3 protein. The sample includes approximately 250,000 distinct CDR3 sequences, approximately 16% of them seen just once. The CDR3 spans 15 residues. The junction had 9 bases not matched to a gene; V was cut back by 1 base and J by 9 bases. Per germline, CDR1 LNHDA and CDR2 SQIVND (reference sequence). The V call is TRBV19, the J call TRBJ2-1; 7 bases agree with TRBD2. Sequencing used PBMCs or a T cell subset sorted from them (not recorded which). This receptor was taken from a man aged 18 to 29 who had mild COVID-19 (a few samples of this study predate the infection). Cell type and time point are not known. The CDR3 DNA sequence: TGTGCCAGTAGTATAGGGGGCCGGGGGGACGGTGAGCAGTTCTTC. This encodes CASSIGGRGDGEQFF.